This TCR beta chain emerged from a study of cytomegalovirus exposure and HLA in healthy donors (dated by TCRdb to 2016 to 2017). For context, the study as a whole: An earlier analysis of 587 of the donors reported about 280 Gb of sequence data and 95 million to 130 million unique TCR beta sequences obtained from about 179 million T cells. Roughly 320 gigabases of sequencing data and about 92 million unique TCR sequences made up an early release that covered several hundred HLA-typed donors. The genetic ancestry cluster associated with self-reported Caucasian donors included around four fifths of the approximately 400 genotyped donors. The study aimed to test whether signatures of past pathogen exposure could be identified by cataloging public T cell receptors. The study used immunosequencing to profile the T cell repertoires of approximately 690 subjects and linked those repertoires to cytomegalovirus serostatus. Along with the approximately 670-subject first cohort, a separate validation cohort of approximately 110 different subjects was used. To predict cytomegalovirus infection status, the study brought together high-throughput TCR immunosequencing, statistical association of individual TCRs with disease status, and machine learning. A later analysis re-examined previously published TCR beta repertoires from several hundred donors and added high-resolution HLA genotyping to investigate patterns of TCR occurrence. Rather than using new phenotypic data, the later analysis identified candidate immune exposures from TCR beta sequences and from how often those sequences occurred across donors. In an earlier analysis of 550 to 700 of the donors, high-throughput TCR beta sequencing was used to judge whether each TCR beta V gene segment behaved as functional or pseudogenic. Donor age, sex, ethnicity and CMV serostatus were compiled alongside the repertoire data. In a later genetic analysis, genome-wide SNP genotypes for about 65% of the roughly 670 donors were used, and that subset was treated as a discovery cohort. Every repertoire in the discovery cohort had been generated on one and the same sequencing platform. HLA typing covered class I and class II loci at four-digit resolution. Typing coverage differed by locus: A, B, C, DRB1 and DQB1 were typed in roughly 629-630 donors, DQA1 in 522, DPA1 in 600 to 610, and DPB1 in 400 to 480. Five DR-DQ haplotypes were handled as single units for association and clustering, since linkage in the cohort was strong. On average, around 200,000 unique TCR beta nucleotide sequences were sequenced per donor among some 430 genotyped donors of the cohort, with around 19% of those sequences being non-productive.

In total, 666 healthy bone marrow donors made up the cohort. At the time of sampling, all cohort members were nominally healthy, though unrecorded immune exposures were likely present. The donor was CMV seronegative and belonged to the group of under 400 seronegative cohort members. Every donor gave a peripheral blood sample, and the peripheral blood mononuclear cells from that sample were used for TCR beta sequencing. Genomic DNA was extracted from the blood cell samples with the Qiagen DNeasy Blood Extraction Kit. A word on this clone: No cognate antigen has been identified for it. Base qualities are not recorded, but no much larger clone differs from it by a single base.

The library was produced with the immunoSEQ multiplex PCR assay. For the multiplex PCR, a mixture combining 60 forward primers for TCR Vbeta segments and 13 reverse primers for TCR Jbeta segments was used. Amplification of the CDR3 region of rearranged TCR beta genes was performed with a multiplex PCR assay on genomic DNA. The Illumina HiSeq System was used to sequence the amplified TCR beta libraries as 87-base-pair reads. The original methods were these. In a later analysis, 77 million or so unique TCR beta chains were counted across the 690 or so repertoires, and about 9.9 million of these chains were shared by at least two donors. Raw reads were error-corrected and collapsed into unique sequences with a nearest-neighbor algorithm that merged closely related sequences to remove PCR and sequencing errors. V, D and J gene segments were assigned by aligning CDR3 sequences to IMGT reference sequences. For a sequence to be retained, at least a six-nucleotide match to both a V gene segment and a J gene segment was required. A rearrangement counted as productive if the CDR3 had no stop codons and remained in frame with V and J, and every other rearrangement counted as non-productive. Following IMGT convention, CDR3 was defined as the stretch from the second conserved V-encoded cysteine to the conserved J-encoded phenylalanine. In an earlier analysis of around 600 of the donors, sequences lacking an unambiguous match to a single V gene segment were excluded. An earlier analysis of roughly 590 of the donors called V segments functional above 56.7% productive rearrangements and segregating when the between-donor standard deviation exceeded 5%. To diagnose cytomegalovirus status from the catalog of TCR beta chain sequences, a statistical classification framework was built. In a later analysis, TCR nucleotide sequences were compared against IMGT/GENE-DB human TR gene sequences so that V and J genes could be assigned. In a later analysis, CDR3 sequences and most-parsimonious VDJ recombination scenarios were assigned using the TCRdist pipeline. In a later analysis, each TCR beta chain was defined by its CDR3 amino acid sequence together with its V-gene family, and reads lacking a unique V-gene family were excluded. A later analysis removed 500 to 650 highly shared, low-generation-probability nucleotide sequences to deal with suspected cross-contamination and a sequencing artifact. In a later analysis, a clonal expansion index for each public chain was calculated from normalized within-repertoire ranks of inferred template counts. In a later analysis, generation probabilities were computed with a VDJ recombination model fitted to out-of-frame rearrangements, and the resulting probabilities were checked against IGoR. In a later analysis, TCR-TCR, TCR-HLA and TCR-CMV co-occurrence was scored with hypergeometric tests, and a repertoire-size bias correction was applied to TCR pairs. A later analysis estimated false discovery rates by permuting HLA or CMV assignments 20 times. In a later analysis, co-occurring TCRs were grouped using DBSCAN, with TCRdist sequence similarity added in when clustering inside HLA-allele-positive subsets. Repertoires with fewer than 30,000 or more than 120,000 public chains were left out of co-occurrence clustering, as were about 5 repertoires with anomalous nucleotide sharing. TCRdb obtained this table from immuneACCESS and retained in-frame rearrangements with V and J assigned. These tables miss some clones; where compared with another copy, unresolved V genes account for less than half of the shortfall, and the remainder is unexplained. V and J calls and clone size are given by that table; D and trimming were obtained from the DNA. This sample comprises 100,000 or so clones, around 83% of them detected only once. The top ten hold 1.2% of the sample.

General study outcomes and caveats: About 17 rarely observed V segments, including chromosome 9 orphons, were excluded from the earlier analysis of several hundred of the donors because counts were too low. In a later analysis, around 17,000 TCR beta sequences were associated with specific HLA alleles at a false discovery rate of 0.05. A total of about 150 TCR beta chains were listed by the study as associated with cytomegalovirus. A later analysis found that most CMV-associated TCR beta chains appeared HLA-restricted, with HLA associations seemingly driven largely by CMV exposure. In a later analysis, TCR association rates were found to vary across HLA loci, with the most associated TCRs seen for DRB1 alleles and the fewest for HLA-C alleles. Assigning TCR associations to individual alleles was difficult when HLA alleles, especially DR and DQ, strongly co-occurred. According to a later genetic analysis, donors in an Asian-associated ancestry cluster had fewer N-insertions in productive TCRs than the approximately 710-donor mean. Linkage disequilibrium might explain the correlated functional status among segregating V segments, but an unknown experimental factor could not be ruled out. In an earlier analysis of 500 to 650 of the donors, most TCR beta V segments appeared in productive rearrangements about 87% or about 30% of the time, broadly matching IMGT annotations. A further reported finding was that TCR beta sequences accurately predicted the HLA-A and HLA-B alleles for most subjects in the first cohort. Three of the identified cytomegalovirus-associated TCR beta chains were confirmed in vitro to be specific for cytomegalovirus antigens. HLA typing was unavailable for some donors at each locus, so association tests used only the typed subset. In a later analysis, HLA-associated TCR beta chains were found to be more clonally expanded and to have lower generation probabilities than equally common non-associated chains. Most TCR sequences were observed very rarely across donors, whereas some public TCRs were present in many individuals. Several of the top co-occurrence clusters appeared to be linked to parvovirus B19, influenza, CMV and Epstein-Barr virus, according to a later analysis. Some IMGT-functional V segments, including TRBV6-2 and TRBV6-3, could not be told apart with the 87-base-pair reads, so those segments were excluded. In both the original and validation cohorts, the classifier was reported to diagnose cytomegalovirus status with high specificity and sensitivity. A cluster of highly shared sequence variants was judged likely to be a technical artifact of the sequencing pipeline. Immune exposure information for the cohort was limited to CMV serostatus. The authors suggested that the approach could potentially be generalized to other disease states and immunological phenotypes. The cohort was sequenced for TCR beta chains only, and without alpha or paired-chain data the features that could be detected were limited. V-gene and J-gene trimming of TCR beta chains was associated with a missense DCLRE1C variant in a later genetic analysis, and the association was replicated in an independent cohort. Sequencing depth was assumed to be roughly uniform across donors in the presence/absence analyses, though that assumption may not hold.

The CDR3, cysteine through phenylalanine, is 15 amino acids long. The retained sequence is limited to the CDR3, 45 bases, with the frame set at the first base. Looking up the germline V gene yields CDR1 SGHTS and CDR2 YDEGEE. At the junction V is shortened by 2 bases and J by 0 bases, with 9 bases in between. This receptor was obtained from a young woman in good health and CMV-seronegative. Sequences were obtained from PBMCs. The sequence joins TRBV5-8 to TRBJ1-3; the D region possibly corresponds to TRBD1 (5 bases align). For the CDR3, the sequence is CASSFKGPSGNTIYF. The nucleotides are TGTGCCAGCAGCTTCAAGGGGCCCTCTGGAAACACCATATATTTT.